This TCR beta chain was retrieved from a study of patients and donors after allogeneic stem cell transplantation. CDR3 length equals 13 residues. Trimming cost V 0 bases and J 6 bases, with 7 bases left between them. Germline-derived CDR1 and CDR2 are ENHRY and SYGVKD. This clonotype was counted only a few times. TCRdb re-derived calls from the RT-PCR reads in MiXCR, one entry per CDR3 protein. The sample consists of 920,000 or so distinct CDR3 sequences, roughly 18% of them appearing once. Source material: blood, either unsorted or a sorted T cell fraction (not recorded which). The chain couples TRBV10-3 to TRBJ2-3; D may match TRBD1 or TRBD2 (5 bases each). This sequence was found in a human donor who was either an allogeneic HSCT recipient or a stem cell or donor lymphocyte infusion donor (not recorded which). It is not recorded whose cells these are; they may come from a transplant donor. The CDR3 reads CAISESWGDTQYF. Written as DNA, the CDR3 is TGTGCCATCAGTGAGTCCTGGGGGGATACGCAGTATTTT.